This T cell receptor beta chain appears in the sequencing data of a study of T cell changes during pregnancy in multiple sclerosis. CDR1 is SEHNR and CDR2 is FQNEAQ in the germline V gene (reference sequence). Trimming cost V 3 bases and J 4 bases; bases outside gene matches: 0. The CDR3 sequence is 14 residues long. TCRdb's table, derived via immunoSEQ multiplex PCR, lists solely in-frame clones and lacks some. The data show fewer than 50,000 clones, 85% to 90% seen once. The sample here was peripheral blood, taken in the second trimester of pregnancy. The J gene is TRBJ2-3, the V gene TRBV7-9, with 11 bases fitting TRBD2. This clonotype was obtained from a female donor in good health, enrolled as a control in a pregnancy study. The CDR3 here is CASSFSGGADTQYF. The CDR3 DNA is TGTGCCAGCAGCTTTAGCGGGGGGGCAGATACGCAGTATTTT.